A selection of T cell receptor beta chains follows, all from one sample in a study of CD8 T cells in Susac syndrome. Each CDR3 protein gets one entry after TCRdb re-called the immunoSEQ multiplex PCR reads with MiXCR. The sample has 120,000 to 150,000 distinct CDR3 sequences; approximately 95% are singletons. The sequenced sample consisted of CD8+ T cells from PBMCs. The receptors shown here come from a human donor in good health. Each CDR3 is given with its conserved first and last residue. The D gene is left open where the match is weak. Rows may omit the clone size; those that give it use once, few, many or a size class.

CASSLLYSGETQYF	TGCGCCAGCAGCTTGTTGTACAGTGGCGAGACCCAGTACTTC	NA	NA	TRBV5-1	TRBJ2-5
CASRERENEQFF	TGTGCCAGCAGAGAGCGAGAAAATGAGCAGTTCTTC	NA	NA	TRBV25-1	TRBJ2-1
CASSLELGKAFF	TGTGCCAGCAGCTTAGAGCTGGGGAAGGCTTTCTTT	NA	NA	TRBV7-6	TRBJ1-1
CASSQIAGDTQYF	TGCGCCAGCAGCCAGATAGCGGGAGATACGCAGTATTTT	NA	TRBD2	TRBV4-3	TRBJ2-3
CSVAGATGELFF	TGCAGCGTTGCAGGGGCCACCGGGGAGCTGTTTTTT	NA	NA	TRBV29-1	TRBJ2-2
CATSPGTAEKLFF	TGTGCCACCAGTCCGGGGACAGCTGAAAAACTGTTTTTT	NA	TRBD1	TRBV24-1	TRBJ1-4
CASSPGRSDTQYF	TGTGCCAGCAGTCCGGGGCGGTCAGATACGCAGTATTTT	NA	NA	TRBV27	TRBJ2-3
CATSSSRGVQETQYF	TGTGCCACCAGCAGCAGCCGCGGGGTTCAAGAGACCCAGTACTTC	NA	NA	TRBV15	TRBJ2-5
CASSSPTGATEAFF	TGTGCCAGCAGTTCCCCCACCGGGGCCACTGAAGCTTTCTTT	NA	NA	TRBV28	TRBJ1-1
CASSLVSVLGLAGGNEQYF	TGTGCCAGCAGCTTGGTTTCGGTTCTCGGACTAGCGGGAGGCAACGAGCAGTACTTC	NA	TRBD2	TRBV5-6	TRBJ2-7
CASSQNSRLFSYNEQFF	TGCGCCAGCAGCCAAAACTCAAGACTATTCTCCTACAATGAGCAGTTCTTC	NA	NA	TRBV4-3	TRBJ2-1
CASSLDSRTYEQYF	TGTGCCAGCAGCTTAGATTCTAGAACCTACGAGCAGTACTTC	NA	NA	TRBV7-9	TRBJ2-7
CASSSASGLGWNEQFF	TGTGCCAGCAGTTCAGCCTCGGGGCTAGGATGGAATGAGCAGTTCTTC	NA	NA	TRBV27	TRBJ2-1
CASSQDLGDTEAFF	TGCGCCAGCAGCCAAGATCTTGGGGACACTGAAGCTTTCTTT	NA	NA	TRBV4-3	TRBJ1-1
CASSLEGQDNQPQHF	TGTGCCAGCAGTTTGGAAGGACAGGACAATCAGCCCCAGCATTTT	NA	TRBD1	TRBV28	TRBJ1-5
CASSFRSPYNEQFF	TGTGCCAGCAGCTTCAGGAGCCCCTACAATGAGCAGTTCTTC	NA	NA	TRBV28	TRBJ2-1
CASGRGGNTEAFF	TGTGCCAGCGGGAGAGGGGGAAACACTGAAGCTTTCTTT	NA	NA	TRBV27	TRBJ1-1
CSVEKDRGGETQYF	TGCAGCGTTGAAAAGGACAGGGGTGGCGAGACCCAGTACTTC	once	TRBD1	TRBV29-1	TRBJ2-5
CASTREKRQETQYF	TGTGCCAGCACCCGGGAGAAACGCCAAGAGACCCAGTACTTC	NA	NA	TRBV2	TRBJ2-5
CASSYLSGGIYEQYF	TGTGCCAGCAGTTACCTCTCCGGCGGGATCTACGAGCAGTACTTC	once	NA	TRBV6-5	TRBJ2-7
CASNTRGEYEQYF	TGTGCCAGCAACACTCGGGGGGAATACGAGCAGTACTTC	NA	TRBD2	TRBV28	TRBJ2-7
CASGLQGGNEQFF	TGTGCTAGTGGTCTTCAGGGGGGGAATGAGCAGTTCTTC	NA	NA	TRBV12-5	TRBJ2-1
CASLGQELYSGANVLTF	TGTGCCAGTCTTGGTCAGGAACTGTACTCTGGGGCCAACGTCCTGACTTTC	NA	NA	TRBV12-3/TRBV12-4	TRBJ2-6
CASSYLGPGGGGEAFF	TGTGCCAGCAGTTACCTTGGGCCCGGGGGCGGGGGTGAAGCTTTCTTT	NA	NA	TRBV6-5	TRBJ1-1
CAWIIGGGELFF	TGTGCCTGGATTATTGGCGGCGGGGAGCTGTTTTTT	once	NA	TRBV30	TRBJ2-2
CASRSIRGDQPQHF	TGTGCCAGCAGGAGTATCAGGGGGGATCAGCCCCAGCATTTT	NA	TRBD1	TRBV6-2/TRBV6-3	TRBJ1-5
CASSAGGQDYGYTF	TGTGCCAGCAGTGCTGGAGGGCAGGACTATGGCTACACCTTC	once	NA	TRBV9	TRBJ1-2